These 9 T cell receptor beta chains came from one sample sequenced in a study of T-cell reconstitution after alpha-beta-depleted transplantation in children. Using unique molecular identifiers, the investigators prepared the TCRbeta library. TCRdb ran MiXCR on the PCR reads and lists one entry per CDR3 protein. The profile shows 700,000 to 850,000 distinct CDR3 sequences, around 17% of them singletons. Sequencing was performed on PBMCs, mostly from graft donor cells, taken 360 days after TCRalphabeta/CD19-depleted stem cell transplant. The receptors come from a male patient aged 10-17 years who had a stem cell transplant for acute lymphoblastic leukemia, so the T cells may come from the graft donor.

The chain uses TRBV5-1 and TRBJ2-1; D might be TRBD1 (6 bases). The CDR3 totals 15 residues. V shed 0 bases and J shed 3 bases, with 10 bases lying between them. From germline, CDR1 is SGHRS and CDR2 YFSETQ. The chain's CDR3 is CASSLGVRGYNEQFF. CDR3 in DNA: TGCGCCAGCAGCTTGGGGGTCAGGGGCTACAATGAGCAGTTCTTC.

At least ten counts were recorded for this clonotype. V gene TRBV24-1 combines with J gene TRBJ2-1; 9 bases fit TRBD2. The CDR3 is 16 amino acids. The V gene's germline CDR1 is KGHDR and CDR2 SFDVKD. Germline trimming cut 0 bases from V and 7 bases from J; bases unmatched to any gene: 6. CDR3 region: CATSDLAGGPANEQFF. CDR3 sequence (DNA): TGTGCCACCAGTGATTTGGCGGGAGGGCCGGCGAATGAGCAGTTCTTC.

This clonotype appeared a few times. This chain uses TRBV10-3 with TRBJ2-5, with D unclear. Per germline, CDR1 ENHRY and CDR2 SYGVKD. The CDR3 spans 13 residues. V gave up 1 base and J gave up 4 bases, with 7 bases separating them. The CDR3 protein is CAISEWLVETQYF. CDR3 coding DNA: TGTGCCATCAGTGAGTGGCTAGTAGAGACCCAGTACTTC.

The CDR3 loop is CASSQAGEAGGAYNEQFF. DNA for the CDR3: TGCGCCAGCAGCCAAGCGGGCGAAGCGGGAGGGGCCTACAATGAGCAGTTCTTC. This rearrangement joins TRBV4-1 to TRBJ2-1, with TRBD2 identical over 10 bases. Germline trimming cut 1 base from V and 2 bases from J; bases unmatched to any gene: 8. The CDR3 contains 18 residues. CDR1 is MGHRA and CDR2 is YSYEKL in the germline V gene.

The chain has TRBV3-1 and TRBJ2-4; 8 nucleotides line up with TRBD1. The ends lost 6 bases at V and 11 bases at J; junction bases unmatched: 9. CDR1 is LGHDT and CDR2 is YNNKEL in the germline V gene (reference sequence). This CDR3 region has 13 residues. The CDR3 DNA follows: TGTGCCAGCAGACTAACCGGGACAGGCGTTCAGTACTTC. Translated: CASRLTGTGVQYF.

This clonotype was seen at least ten times. The chain uses TRBV28 and TRBJ1-1; D uncertain. Trimming removed 7 bases from V and 4 bases from J, with 10 bases in between. The length of the CDR3 is 12 residues. Germline CDR1 and CDR2: MDHEN and SYDVKM. The CDR3 sequence: CASTEVGTEAFF. The CDR3 coding sequence is TGTGCCAGCACCGAGGTCGGCACTGAAGCTTTCTTT.

V and J are TRBV7-3 and TRBJ2-1; 8 bases are a match to TRBD2. Germline loops: CDR1 SGHTA, CDR2 FQGTGA. V was clipped by 6 bases and J by 9 bases; unmatched bases: 16. The CDR3 has 16 residues. The CDR3 sequence is CASRRTYSSRGGEQFF. For the CDR3, the DNA is TGTGCCAGCAGGAGGACATACTCTTCCCGGGGGGGTGAGCAGTTCTTC.

This clonotype was seen only a few times. The chain carries TRBV4-1 and TRBJ1-1; D remains unclear. Germline CDR1 and CDR2: MGHRA and YSYEKL. V was cut by 1 base and J by 3 bases, with 3 bases left in between. CDR3 size: 12 residues. The CDR3 loop is CASSQVYTEAFF. The CDR3 coding sequence is TGCGCCAGCAGCCAAGTGTACACTGAAGCTTTCTTT.

The chain links TRBV20-1 to TRBJ2-1, with 9 bases fitting TRBD2. Germline CDR1 and CDR2: DFQATT and SNEGSKA (reference sequence). This CDR3 spans 15 amino acids. Trimming took 6 bases from V and 5 from J; bases not matched to a gene: 11. Here the CDR3 DNA reads TGCAGTGCGCCTCCGGGACTAGCAGGGAACAATGAGCAGTTCTTC. As protein: CSAPPGLAGNNEQFF.